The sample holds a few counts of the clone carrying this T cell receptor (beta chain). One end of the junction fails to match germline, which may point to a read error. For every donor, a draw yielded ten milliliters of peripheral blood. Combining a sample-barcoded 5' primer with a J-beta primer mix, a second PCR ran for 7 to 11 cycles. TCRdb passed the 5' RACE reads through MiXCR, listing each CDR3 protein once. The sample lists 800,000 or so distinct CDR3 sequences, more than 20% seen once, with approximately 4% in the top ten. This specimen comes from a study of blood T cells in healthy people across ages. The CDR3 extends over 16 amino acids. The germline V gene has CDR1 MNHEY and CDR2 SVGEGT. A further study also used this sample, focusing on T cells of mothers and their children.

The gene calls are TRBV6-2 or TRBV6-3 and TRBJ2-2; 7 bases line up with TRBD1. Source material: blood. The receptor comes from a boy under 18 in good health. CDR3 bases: TGTGCCCGCAGTTCACAGACAGGGTATAACACCGGGGAGCTGTTTTTT. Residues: CARSSQTGYNTGELFF.